This T cell receptor (beta chain) emerged from a study of T cell changes during pregnancy in multiple sclerosis. In germline, CDR1 is MNHNS, CDR2 SASEGT. CDR3 length equals 14 residues. Trimming cost V 7 bases and J 4 bases, with 16 bases left between them. The method was immunoSEQ multiplex PCR; TCRdb's version includes in-frame clones alone and lacks a portion of them. The table lists approximately 93,000 clones, under 95% of them singletons, with around 1.8% in the top ten. The chain uses TRBV6-1 and TRBJ1-2; D remains unclear. The receptor was derived from a female donor in good health, enrolled as a control in a pregnancy study. The source was peripheral blood, collected in the first trimester of pregnancy. CDR3: CASNRDDFGYGYTF. As DNA, the CDR3 is TGTGCCAGCAACCGAGACGACTTCGGCTATGGCTACACCTTC.